These 2 T cell receptor beta chains were sequenced from one sample in a study of cytomegalovirus exposure and HLA in healthy donors. PCR was performed using 60 Vbeta and 13 Jbeta primers. TCRdb's copy holds only in-frame clones and misses some; the assay was immunoSEQ multiplex PCR. The sample holds 95,000 to 150,000 clones; about three quarters are singletons and the top ten take 2.7%. Sequenced sample: PBMCs. These receptors were taken from a woman between 40 and 55 years old in good health and CMV-seropositive.

The chain couples TRBV15 to TRBJ1-1, with D unresolved. The CDR3 spans 15 residues. Germline CDR1 reads LNHNV; CDR2 reads YYDKDF (reference sequence). With 0 bases removed from V and 4 bases from J, the gap between germline ends came to 12 bases. The CDR3 reads CATSRERGKGTEAFF. DNA of the CDR3: TGTGCCACCAGCAGAGAAAGAGGGAAGGGCACTGAAGCTTTCTTT.

This clone was seen a few times. The chain joins TRBV29-1 to TRBJ2-5; TRBD1 matches at 9 bases. Per the germline V gene, CDR1 is SQVTM and CDR2 is ANQGSEA. The length of the CDR3 is 14 residues. J lost 4 bases, V lost 3 bases, and 6 bases had no gene match. The CDR3 region is CSVDPGTGPETQYF. The CDR3 nucleotides read TGCAGCGTTGATCCGGGGACAGGGCCAGAGACCCAGTACTTC.